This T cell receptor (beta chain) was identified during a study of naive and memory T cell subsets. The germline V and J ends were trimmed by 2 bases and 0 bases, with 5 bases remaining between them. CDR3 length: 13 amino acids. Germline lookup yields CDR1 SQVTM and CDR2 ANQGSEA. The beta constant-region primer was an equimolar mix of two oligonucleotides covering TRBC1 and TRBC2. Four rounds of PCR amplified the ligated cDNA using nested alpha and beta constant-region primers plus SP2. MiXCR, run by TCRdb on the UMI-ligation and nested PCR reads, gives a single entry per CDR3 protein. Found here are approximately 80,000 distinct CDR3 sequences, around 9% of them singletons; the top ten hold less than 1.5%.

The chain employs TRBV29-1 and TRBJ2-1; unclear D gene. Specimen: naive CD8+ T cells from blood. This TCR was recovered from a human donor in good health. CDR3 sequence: CSVESVSYNEQFF. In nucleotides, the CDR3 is TGCAGCGTTGAAAGTGTCTCCTACAATGAGCAGTTCTTC.